This T cell receptor (beta chain) was observed in a study of T cell changes during pregnancy in multiple sclerosis. Profiling relied on immunoSEQ multiplex PCR, and the TCRdb table lists in-frame clones only, not all of them. Of fewer than 95,000 clones listed, approximately 95% are singletons. Germline CDR1 MRHNA, CDR2 SNTAGT. This CDR3 comprises 17 residues. The V gene end was trimmed by 0 bases and the J gene end by 2 bases; junction bases not matched to a gene: 4. Sequencing used peripheral blood, obtained in the first trimester of pregnancy. J is TRBJ2-2 and V is TRBV6-4, with 9 nucleotides matching TRBD2. The receptor was isolated from a female donor with multiple sclerosis, enrolled in a pregnancy study. In DNA form, the CDR3 reads TGTGCCAGCAGTGACTCGGAAGCGGGGGGTAACACCGGGGAGCTGTTTTTT. Translation: CASSDSEAGGNTGELFF.